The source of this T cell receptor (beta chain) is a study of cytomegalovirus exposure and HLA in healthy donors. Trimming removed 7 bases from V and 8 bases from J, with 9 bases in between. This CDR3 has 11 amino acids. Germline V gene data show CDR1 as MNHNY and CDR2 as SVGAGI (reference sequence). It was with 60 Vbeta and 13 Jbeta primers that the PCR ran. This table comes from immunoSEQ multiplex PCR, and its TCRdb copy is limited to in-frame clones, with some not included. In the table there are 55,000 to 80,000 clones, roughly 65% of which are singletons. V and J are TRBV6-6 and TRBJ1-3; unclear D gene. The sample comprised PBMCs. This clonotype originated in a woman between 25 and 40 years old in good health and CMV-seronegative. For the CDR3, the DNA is TGTGCCAGCACCTCAGGCGACACCATATATTTT. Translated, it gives CASTSGDTIYF.